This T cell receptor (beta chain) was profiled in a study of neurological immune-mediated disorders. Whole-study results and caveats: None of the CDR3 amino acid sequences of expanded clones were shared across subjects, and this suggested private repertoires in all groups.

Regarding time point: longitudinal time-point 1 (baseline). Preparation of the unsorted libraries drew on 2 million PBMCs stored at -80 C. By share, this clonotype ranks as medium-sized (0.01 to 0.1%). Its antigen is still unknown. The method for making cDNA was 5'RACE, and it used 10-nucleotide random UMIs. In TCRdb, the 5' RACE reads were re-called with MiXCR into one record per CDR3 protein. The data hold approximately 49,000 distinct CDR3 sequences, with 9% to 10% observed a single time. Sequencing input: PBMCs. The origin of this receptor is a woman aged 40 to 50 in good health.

CDR3 coding DNA: TGTGCCAGCAGTTTTTGGGCATACAATGAGCAGTTCTTC. Translation gives CASSFWAYNEQFF. V is TRBV12-3 or TRBV12-4 and J is TRBJ2-1; D unclear. Trimming took off 3 bases at V and 4 bases at J, with 7 bases between the two ends. There are 13 residues in the CDR3.